One and the same sample provided the 29 T cell receptor beta chains below, sequenced in a study of shared clonotypes between healthy human individuals. Profiling relied on immunoSEQ multiplex PCR, and the TCRdb table lists in-frame clones only, not all of them. The sample holds hundreds of thousands of clones, about 96% seen once. The naive CD8 population came from CD45RO-negative cells selected for CCR7, without terminally differentiated effector memory CD45RA+ cells. Sequences were obtained from naive CD8+ T cells sorted from blood. These receptors all stem from a woman aged 25-40 years in good health.

This clone was seen only once. This rearrangement joins TRBV7-8 to TRBJ1-4; 8 bases are shared with TRBD1. CDR1 and CDR2 from the germline V gene are SGHVS and FQNEAQ. V lost 1 base to trimming and J lost 6 bases; unmatched junction nucleotides: 4. This CDR3 contains 15 residues. CDR3 sequence reads: CASSLVLDRDEKLFF. The CDR3 coding sequence is TGTGCCAGCAGCTTAGTTTTGGACAGGGATGAAAAACTGTTTTTT.

This clone was observed once. The genes are TRBV4-1 and TRBJ2-1; 12 bases map to TRBD2. Trimming at V came to 2 bases and at J to 4 bases, leaving 9 bases not matched to a gene. Germline V gene data show CDR1 as MGHRA and CDR2 as YSYEKL. This CDR3 is built from 18 residues. CDR3 amino acids: CASSQPPLAGGIYNEQFF. CDR3 bases: TGCGCCAGCAGCCAACCCCCTCTAGCGGGAGGGATATACAATGAGCAGTTCTTC.

The chain links TRBV7-8 to TRBJ1-3, with D uncertain. The CDR3 consists of 14 residues. The V end lost 6 bases, the J end lost 0 bases, and 9 bases lay between the germline ends. The germline V gene has CDR1 SGHVS and CDR2 FQNEAQ. The CDR3 reads CASRPVPSGNTIYF. CDR3 DNA sequence: TGTGCCAGCAGACCTGTCCCCTCTGGAAACACCATATATTTT.

The V gene is TRBV15, the J gene TRBJ2-7; the D gene is possibly TRBD1 (6 bases). CDR1 is LNHNV and CDR2 is YYDKDF in the germline V gene (reference sequence). Trimming shortened V by 1 base and J by 3 bases, and 13 bases separated the two germline ends. This CDR3 has 15 amino acids. CDR3 nucleotides: TGTGCCACCAGCAGAGGATGGGACACAGACTACGAGCAGTACTTC. It codes for CATSRGWDTDYEQYF.

The chain couples TRBV9 to TRBJ2-1; no definite D call. From germline, CDR1 is SGDLS and CDR2 YYNGEE. V lost 3 bases to trimming and J lost 9 bases, with 10 bases between them. CDR3 size: 12 residues. The CDR3 loop reads CASSGTPGEQFF. As DNA, the CDR3 is TGTGCCAGCAGCGGAACTCCGGGTGAGCAGTTCTTC. Based on the CDR3 plus reference TRBV9 and TRBJ2-1, the full variable domain is DSGVTQTPKHLITATGQRVTLRCSPRSGDLSVYWYQQSLDQGLQFLIQYYNGEERAKGNILERFSAQQFPDLHSELNLSSLELGDSALYFCASSGTPGEQFFGPGTRLTVL.

The rearrangement links TRBV5-1 to TRBJ1-2; 12 nucleotides align to TRBD1. The CDR3 consists of 17 residues. Per germline, CDR1 SGHRS and CDR2 YFSETQ. V lost 4 bases and J lost 0; bases outside the gene matches: 7. Here the CDR3 DNA reads TGCGCCAGCAGCGCGGGACAGGGGGCCTTAGCTAACTATGGCTACACCTTC. Amino acid sequence: CASSAGQGALANYGYTF.

J is TRBJ1-3 and V is TRBV7-9; D unclear. In germline, CDR1 is SEHNR, CDR2 FQNEAQ (reference sequence). The V end lost 4 bases, the J end lost 0 bases, and 16 bases lay between the germline ends. CDR3 length: 17 amino acids. CDR3 nucleotide sequence: TGTGCCAGCAGCTCGATACGGACCGGCTACTCTGGAAACACCATATATTTT. Its protein is CASSSIRTGYSGNTIYF.

This chain connects TRBV9 to TRBJ2-1; TRBD1 is a possible D gene (5 bases). The ends were cut back, 6 bases at V and 0 bases at J, with 7 bases in the middle. Germline CDR1 reads SGDLS; CDR2 reads YYNGEE. The CDR3 extends over 13 amino acids. DNA for the CDR3: TGTGCCAGCAAAGGGGACTCCTACAATGAGCAGTTCTTC. It specifies CASKGDSYNEQFF.

This chain links TRBV7-9 with TRBJ2-5, with D possibly matching TRBD2 (6 bases). The end of the DNA is better explained by TRBJ2-7, so the J call may be wrong. Germline loops: CDR1 SEHNR, CDR2 FQNEAQ (reference sequence). This CDR3 is built from 12 residues. DNA of the CDR3: TGTGCCGTAAGGACGGGGGCCTACGAGCAGTACTTC. Translated: CAVRTGAYEQYF.

About this clone: This CDR3 is also generated by other DNA sequences in the sample. This chain joins TRBV5-4 and TRBJ1-1; no reliable D call. CDR1 is SGHNT, CDR2 YYREEE, per germline (reference sequence). V was trimmed by 0 bases and J by 6 bases, leaving 6 bases between them. This CDR3 has 12 amino acids. The CDR3 spells CASSLGDAEAFF. CDR3 DNA sequence: TGTGCCAGCAGCTTGGGAGACGCTGAAGCTTTCTTT.

CDR3 amino acids: CASSPRDLRANNEQFF. CDR3 bases: TGTGCCAGCAGCCCTCGTGACTTGAGGGCGAACAATGAGCAGTTCTTC. The V call is TRBV11-2, the J call TRBJ2-1; TRBD2 might be the D (5 bases). Deletions cut 5 bases from V and 5 bases from J, with 19 bases between. Germline V gene sequence: CDR1 SGHAT, CDR2 FQNNGV. This CDR3 region has 16 residues.

About this clone itself: At the DNA level, this CDR3 is encoded by other sequences in the same sample as well. This sequence joins TRBV9 and TRBJ2-7, with a possible D match to TRBD1 (5 bases). The CDR3 has 14 amino acids. V was trimmed by 0 bases and J by 3 bases, leaving 10 bases between them. Germline values: CDR1 SGDLS, CDR2 YYNGEE. The chain's CDR3 is CASSVEPGHYEQYF. The CDR3 bases are TGTGCCAGCAGCGTAGAACCCGGACACTACGAGCAGTACTTC.

CDR3 coding DNA: TGTGCCAGCAGCTCAGGGACCCAGGTTCCCGAGACCCAGTACTTC. Protein sequence: CASSSGTQVPETQYF. This rearrangement joins TRBV9 to TRBJ2-5; tentatively, D is TRBD1 or TRBD2 (5 bases each). Looked up from germline, CDR1 is SGDLS and CDR2 is YYNGEE. The CDR3 is made up of 15 amino acids. Trimming removed 4 bases from V and 5 bases from J, with 18 bases in between. The full variable domain, in which reference TRBV9 and TRBJ2-5 provide the parts outside the CDR3, is DSGVTQTPKHLITATGQRVTLRCSPRSGDLSVYWYQQSLDQGLQFLIQYYNGEERAKGNILERFSAQQFPDLHSELNLSSLELGDSALYFCASSSGTQVPETQYFGPGTRLLVL.

This rearrangement joins TRBV19 to TRBJ2-7, with TRBD2 identical over 8 bases. V gave up 7 bases and J gave up 5 bases; unmatched junction bases: 19. The CDR3 length is 17 residues. The germline V gene has CDR1 LNHDA and CDR2 SQIVND (reference sequence). CDR3 sequence (DNA): TGTGCCAGTATCCTAAACGGGGGGGAGAGAAGATTCGACGAGCAGTACTTC. As protein: CASILNGGERRFDEQYF. The full variable domain, completed using reference TRBV19 and TRBJ2-7, is DGGITQSPKYLFRKEGQNVTLSCEQNLNHDAMYWYRQDPGQGLRLIYYSQIVNDFQKGDIAEGYSVSREKKESFPLTVTSAQKNPTAFYLCASILNGGERRFDEQYFGPGTRLTVT.

This chain joins TRBV4-1 and TRBJ2-1; 8 nucleotides align to TRBD2. The CDR3 contains 16 residues. Germline V gene data show CDR1 as MGHRA and CDR2 as YSYEKL. The J segment lost 6 bases and the V segment lost 0 bases, leaving 7 bases of the junction unmatched. As DNA, the CDR3 is TGCGCCAGCAGCCAAGAAGGCCTAGCGGGCGGCAATGAGCAGTTCTTC. This translates into CASSQEGLAGGNEQFF.

This chain links TRBV4-1 with TRBJ2-7, with TRBD1 identical over 9 bases. Unmatched junction bases numbered 13, after V lost 6 bases and J lost 4 bases. Germline V lookup: CDR1 MGHRA, CDR2 YSYEKL. The CDR3 loop spans 16 amino acids. The CDR3 DNA reads as TGCGCCAGCAGGGGATCACCGGGACAGGGTGCTTACGAGCAGTACTTC. This encodes CASRGSPGQGAYEQYF.

The CDR3 nucleotides read TGTGCCAGCAGCCTTGACAGGAGGAACACTGAAGCTTTCTTT. Protein sequence: CASSLDRRNTEAFF. The chain joins TRBV5-4 to TRBJ1-1; tentatively, D is TRBD1 (6 bases). Trimming took 4 bases from V and 1 from J, leaving 11 bases between them. The CDR3 has 14 amino acids. Germline V gene sequence: CDR1 SGHNT, CDR2 YYREEE (reference sequence).

CDR3 DNA sequence: TGCGCCAGCAGCCAAGACCTCGCGGGCCTAAACTATGGCTACACCTTC. It yields the protein CASSQDLAGLNYGYTF. The chain couples TRBV4-1 to TRBJ1-2; D call uncertain. Germline V gene data show CDR1 as MGHRA and CDR2 as YSYEKL. Trimming removed 0 bases at V and 2 bases at J, with 13 bases between. This CDR3 has 16 amino acids.

This chain connects TRBV27 to TRBJ2-7; weak D call: TRBD1 (6 bases). The germline V and J ends were trimmed by 8 bases and 3 bases, with 14 bases remaining between them. Germline CDR1 reads MNHEY; CDR2 reads SMNVEV (reference sequence). This CDR3 contains 13 residues. The chain's CDR3 is CASVGTGNYEQYF. The CDR3 coding sequence is TGTGCCAGCGTCGGTACAGGGAACTACGAGCAGTACTTC.

The rearrangement links TRBV15 to TRBJ2-7; either TRBD1 or TRBD2 may fit D (7 bases each). Trimming shortened V by 1 base and J by 5 bases, and 15 bases separated the two germline ends. CDR3 length equals 15 residues. The germline gives CDR1 LNHNV, CDR2 YYDKDF (reference sequence). The CDR3 here is CATSRAGQAGDEQYF. For the CDR3, the DNA is TGTGCCACCAGCAGAGCCGGACAGGCGGGGGACGAGCAGTACTTC.

The chain employs TRBV28 and TRBJ2-1; 7 bases match TRBD1. The CDR3 extends over 15 amino acids. The V gene's germline CDR1 is MDHEN and CDR2 SYDVKM. V shed 4 bases and J 0 bases; nucleotides not matched to a gene: 3. The CDR3 region has the DNA TGTGCCAGCAGTTGGTACAGGGGCTCCTACAATGAGCAGTTCTTC. It specifies CASSWYRGSYNEQFF.

CDR3 in DNA: TGTGCCAGCAGTTTCGGGACAGGGGTCCCCGGGGAGCTGTTTTTT. Its translation: CASSFGTGVPGELFF. The chain links TRBV28 to TRBJ2-2; 10 bases match TRBD1. Trimming at V came to 3 bases and at J to 6 bases, leaving 4 bases not matched to a gene. The CDR3 is 15 amino acids. Germline CDR1 MDHEN, CDR2 SYDVKM.

V and J are TRBV4-1 and TRBJ2-1, with 8 bases that match TRBD2. V gave up 5 bases and J gave up 2 bases; unmatched junction bases: 5. CDR3 length: 15 amino acids. Germline V lookup: CDR1 MGHRA, CDR2 YSYEKL. The CDR3, as DNA: TGCGCCAGCAGCGTAGCGGGAATTCCCTACAATGAGCAGTTCTTC. It specifies CASSVAGIPYNEQFF.

CDR3 in amino acids: CAISESGVQGSYEQYF. CDR3 nucleotides: TGTGCCATCAGTGAGTCTGGTGTGCAGGGCTCCTACGAGCAGTACTTC. This chain joins TRBV10-3 and TRBJ2-7; possibly TRBD1 for D (5 bases). Germline CDR1 is ENHRY and CDR2 is SYGVKD. Deletions cut 0 bases from V and 0 bases from J, with 12 bases between. The CDR3 loop spans 16 amino acids.

This clone has a handful of counts. This sequence joins TRBV25-1 and TRBJ1-2; tentatively, D is TRBD1 (6 bases). This CDR3 has 13 residues. Germline V lookup: CDR1 MGHDK, CDR2 SYGVNS. Trimming took 4 bases from V and 5 from J, leaving 11 bases between them. The CDR3 bases are TGTGCCAGCAGTGGAGTGGGGGCTTATGGCTACACCTTC. Its translation is CASSGVGAYGYTF.

V and J are TRBV5-5 and TRBJ2-7; 7 positions agree with TRBD1. Unmatched junction bases numbered 1, after V lost 1 base and J lost 3 bases. The CDR3 covers 13 residues. Germline V gene sequence: CDR1 SGHKS, CDR2 YYEKEE (reference sequence). This CDR3 is CASSLWDSYEQYF. Written as DNA, the CDR3 is TGTGCCAGCAGCTTGTGGGACAGCTACGAGCAGTACTTC.

A note on this clone: The sample contains more than one DNA sequence encoding this CDR3. This chain joins TRBV19 and TRBJ1-1, with unresolved D. Germline CDR1 is LNHDA and CDR2 is SQIVND (reference sequence). V lost 3 bases and J lost 1, with 6 bases in between. This CDR3 comprises 13 residues. CDR3 sequence: CASSIGENTEAFF. In DNA, the CDR3 is TGTGCCAGTAGTATCGGGGAGAACACTGAAGCTTTCTTT.

This clone was recorded only once. The chain couples TRBV4-2 to TRBJ2-1, with D maybe TRBD1 (7 bases). V was clipped by 2 bases and J by 0 bases, with 17 bases between them. The germline CDR1 and CDR2 sequences are LGHNA and YNFKEQ. This CDR3 contains 18 residues. In DNA, the CDR3 is TGTGCCAGCAGCCAAATTCTACAGGGGAGGAGCTCCTACAATGAGCAGTTCTTC. This codes for CASSQILQGRSSYNEQFF.

The J gene is TRBJ2-2, the V gene TRBV7-8, with TRBD1 as a possible D gene (6 bases). The CDR3 totals 13 residues. CDR1 is SGHVS, CDR2 FQNEAQ, per germline. Trimming cost V 5 bases and J 5 bases, with 9 bases left between them. The CDR3 bases are TGTGCCAGCAGCCAAACAGGGACCGGGGAGCTGTTTTTT. Translation gives CASSQTGTGELFF.